The 27 T cell receptor beta chains reported below all come from one sample, sequenced in a study of OX40 agonist ivuxolimab in advanced cancers. Assay used: immunoSEQ multiplex PCR; TCRdb lists only in-frame clones, some missing. This table holds about 100,000 clones, about nine tenths found once. Sequences were derived from CD4+ or CD8+ T cells sorted from blood, sampled in a trial of the OX40 agonist ivuxolimab. The receptors stem from an adult with an advanced solid tumor such as melanoma, head and neck, liver or kidney cancer.

In DNA form, the CDR3 reads TGTGCCAGTGGCGACAGGGGGCAGCATGGCTACACCTTC. Encoded protein: CASGDRGQHGYTF. V and J are TRBV19 and TRBJ1-2; 10 bases are shared with TRBD1. The length of the CDR3 is 13 residues. With 8 bases clipped from V and 6 bases from J, the junction kept 6 bases outside the gene matches. In germline, CDR1 is LNHDA, CDR2 SQIVND (reference sequence). Filled out from reference TRBV19 and TRBJ1-2, the complete variable domain reads DGGITQSPKYLFRKEGQNVTLSCEQNLNHDAMYWYRQDPGQGLRLIYYSQIVNDFQKGDIAEGYSVSREKKESFPLTVTSAQKNPTAFYLCASGDRGQHGYTFGSGTRLTVV.

A single count supports this clone. The rearrangement uses TRBV5-6 and TRBJ2-7; 9 positions agree with TRBD1. V lost 0 bases, J lost 4 bases, and 5 bases stayed unmatched. Germline V gene data show CDR1 as SGHDT and CDR2 as YYEEEE. This CDR3 spans 15 amino acids. CDR3 DNA sequence: TGTGCCAGCAGCTTGGCGGGACAGGGAGGGTACGAGCAGTACTTC. Translating gives CASSLAGQGGYEQYF.

This clone was seen only once. This sequence joins TRBV6-6 and TRBJ1-6; TRBD1 matches at 11 bases. CDR1 MNHNY and CDR2 SVGAGI come from the germline V gene (reference sequence). The CDR3 has 14 residues. The V gene end was trimmed by 7 bases and the J gene end by 9 bases; junction bases not matched to a gene: 5. Here the CDR3 DNA reads TGTGCCAGCAACGCCGGGACAGGGGGTTCACCCCTCCACTTT. This encodes CASNAGTGGSPLHF.

This chain joins TRBV5-4 and TRBJ2-5; the D gene could be TRBD1 or TRBD2 (6 bases each). Trimming took 4 bases from V and 1 from J, leaving 11 bases between them. Per the germline V gene, CDR1 is SGHNT and CDR2 is YYREEE (reference sequence). The CDR3 is made up of 14 amino acids. The CDR3 DNA reads as TGTGCCAGCAGCACGGAGGGGGGCCAAGAGACCCAGTACTTC. Its translation is CASSTEGGQETQYF. Using reference TRBV5-4 and TRBJ2-5 for the parts outside the CDR3, the full variable domain is ETGVTQSPTHLIKTRGQQVTLRCSSQSGHNTVSWYQQALGQGPQFIFQYYREEENGRGNFPPRFSGLQFPNYSSELNVNALELDDSALYLCASSTEGGQETQYFGPGTRLLVL.

This chain uses TRBV7-3 with TRBJ2-3; D is tentatively TRBD1 or TRBD2 (7 bases each). The CDR3 consists of 16 residues. CDR1 SGHTA and CDR2 FQGTGA come from the germline V gene. V was shortened by 1 base and J by 4 bases, with 15 bases between the two germline ends. The CDR3: CASSLIGGGGPDTQYF. DNA for the CDR3: TGTGCCAGCAGCTTAATAGGGGGCGGGGGCCCAGATACGCAGTATTTT. The full variable domain, completed using reference TRBV7-3 and TRBJ2-3, is GAGVSQTPSNKVTEKGKYVELRCDPISGHTALYWYRQSLGQGPEFLIYFQGTGAADDSGLPNDRFFAVRPEGSVSTLKIQRTERGDSAVYLCASSLIGGGGPDTQYFGPGTRLTVL.

The chain recombines TRBV1 with TRBJ1-5; the DNA was not used to check the table's D call, TRBD1. TRBV1 represents a pseudogene. The CDR3 has 16 residues. The CDR3 is CTSSQEGDRGNQPQHF. The CDR3, as DNA: TGCACCAGCAGCCAAGAGGGAGACAGGGGCAATCAGCCCCAGCATTTT.

V and J are TRBV30 and TRBJ1-2; 8 bases match TRBD1. Germline values: CDR1 GTSNPN, CDR2 SVGIG (reference sequence). The CDR3 consists of 16 residues. The V and J ends lost 4 bases and 7 bases, in that order; junction bases with no gene match: 17. In nucleotides, the CDR3 is TGTGCCTGGACCTACCCCGGACAGGGAACCTCTCGTGGCTACACCTTC. It yields the protein CAWTYPGQGTSRGYTF.

The chain has TRBV9 and TRBJ1-1; D is undetermined. V was clipped by 0 bases and J by 4 bases, with 13 bases between them. CDR1 SGDLS and CDR2 YYNGEE come from the germline V gene. This CDR3 region has 15 residues. CDR3 loop: CASSVGGSLRTEAFF. The CDR3 coding sequence is TGTGCCAGCAGCGTAGGTGGCAGCTTACGCACTGAAGCTTTCTTT.

A few counts support this clone. The J gene is TRBJ2-1, the V gene TRBV6-1, with TRBD2 matching over 11 bases. This CDR3 has 14 amino acids. CDR1 and CDR2 (germline): MNHNS, SASEGT. V was clipped by 5 bases and J by 5 bases; unmatched bases: 2. The CDR3 sequence is CASSKLAGDNEQFF. CDR3 nucleotide sequence: TGTGCCAGCAGTAAACTAGCGGGGGACAATGAGCAGTTCTTC.

This chain links TRBV4-1 with TRBJ1-2; 9 bases align to TRBD1. The CDR3 sequence is 15 residues long. The junction had 7 bases not matched to a gene; V was cut back by 0 bases and J by 8 bases. Germline V gives CDR1 MGHRA, CDR2 YSYEKL. The DNA for the CDR3 is TGCGCCAGCAGCCAAGAGGGACAGGGTATTGGAGGCTACACCTTC. Amino acids: CASSQEGQGIGGYTF.

This clone turned up a few times. The rearrangement links TRBV6-1 to TRBJ2-2, with no clear D. V lost 6 bases and J lost 6, with 8 bases in between. Germline-derived CDR1 and CDR2 are MNHNS and SASEGT. The CDR3 extends over 12 amino acids. Here the CDR3 DNA reads TGTGCCAGCAGCAGCAGGCCCGGGGAGCTGTTTTTT. Encoded protein: CASSSRPGELFF.

This sequence joins TRBV6-1 and TRBJ2-5; D might be TRBD2 (6 bases). The CDR3 runs 14 residues. Trimming removed 7 bases from V and 3 bases from J, with 15 bases in between. Germline V gene lookup returns CDR1 MNHNS and CDR2 SASEGT. As DNA, the CDR3 is TGTGCCAGCAACGGCGGGGCCGGGGAAGAGACCCAGTACTTC. The encoded protein is CASNGGAGEETQYF.

This clone was detected once. The chain has TRBV27 and TRBJ1-6, with 8 bases identical to TRBD1. Germline CDR1 reads MNHEY; CDR2 reads SMNVEV (reference sequence). The CDR3 sequence is 18 residues long. The V gene end was trimmed by 1 base and the J gene end by 7 bases; junction bases not matched to a gene: 12. CDR3 sequence: CASSLFPGTGGRNSPLHF. CDR3 sequence (DNA): TGTGCCAGCAGTTTATTTCCGGGAACAGGGGGACGGAATTCACCCCTCCACTTT.

The chain combines TRBV10-3 with TRBJ2-5; weak D call: TRBD2 (5 bases). Germline V lookup: CDR1 ENHRY, CDR2 SYGVKD. Trimming pared 4 bases from V and 4 bases from J, leaving 7 bases between. The CDR3 contains 12 residues. DNA of the CDR3: TGTGCCATCAGTGGGACTCGAGAGACCCAGTACTTC. This sequence encodes CAISGTRETQYF.

The chain couples TRBV30 to TRBJ1-5, with 11 bases aligning to TRBD1. The CDR3 sequence is 14 residues long. The germline gives CDR1 GTSNPN, CDR2 SVGIG (reference sequence). V lost 0 bases, J lost 6 bases, and 1 base stayed unmatched. CDR3 residues: CAWSVGTGGQPQHF. The CDR3, as DNA: TGTGCCTGGAGTGTAGGGACAGGGGGTCAGCCCCAGCATTTT. Full variable domain (outside the CDR3, taken from reference TRBV30 and TRBJ1-5): SQTIHQWPATLVQPVGSPLSLECTVEGTSNPNLYWYRQAAGRGLQLLFYSVGIGQISSEVPQNLSASRPQDRQFILSSKKLLLSDSGFYLCAWSVGTGGQPQHFGDGTRLSIL.

This sequence joins TRBV11-2 and TRBJ2-4; D is possibly TRBD1 (6 bases). Per the germline V gene, CDR1 is SGHAT and CDR2 is FQNNGV. V dropped 3 bases and J dropped 4 bases, with 7 bases sitting between them. The CDR3 is 13 amino acids. The CDR3 protein is CASSFDRKNIQYF. The CDR3 DNA sequence: TGTGCCAGCAGCTTTGACAGGAAAAACATTCAGTACTTC.

V is TRBV27 and J is TRBJ2-2; 14 bases line up with TRBD2. J was trimmed by 9 bases and V by 4 bases; bases with no gene match: 13. There are 18 residues in the CDR3. Looked up from germline, CDR1 is MNHEY and CDR2 is SMNVEV (reference sequence). The CDR3 reads CASSSPHGTSGSGRELFF. Here the CDR3 DNA reads TGTGCCAGCAGTTCGCCCCACGGGACTAGCGGGAGCGGAAGGGAGCTGTTTTTT.

J is TRBJ1-4 and V is TRBV7-3; possibly TRBD1 for D (5 bases). There are 15 residues in the CDR3. Trimming took off 3 bases at V and 0 bases at J, with 8 bases between the two ends. Germline CDR1 and CDR2: SGHTA and FQGTGA. The CDR3 loop is CASSFSTATNEKLFF. The CDR3 coding sequence is TGTGCCAGCAGCTTCTCGACAGCAACTAATGAAAAACTGTTTTTT.

This clone was seen only a few times. The genes are TRBV11-2 and TRBJ2-3; D possibly corresponds to TRBD2 (6 bases). The germline V gene has CDR1 SGHAT and CDR2 FQNNGV. V gave up 3 bases and J gave up 4 bases, with 17 bases separating them. This CDR3 spans 16 amino acids. The CDR3 sequence: CASSFGGTLGADTQYF. The CDR3 DNA sequence: TGTGCCAGCAGCTTTGGAGGGACCCTCGGCGCAGATACGCAGTATTTT.

The CDR3 sequence: CASSPRTGLVETQYF. The CDR3 nucleotides read TGCGCCAGCAGCCCAAGGACAGGGCTGGTGGAGACCCAGTACTTC. The chain couples TRBV5-1 to TRBJ2-5; 8 nucleotides match TRBD1. Germline trimming cut 4 bases from V and 5 bases from J; bases unmatched to any gene: 10. Germline-derived CDR1 and CDR2 are SGHRS and YFSETQ. CDR3 length: 15 amino acids.

This chain connects TRBV30 to TRBJ1-2; no clear D gene. The V and J ends lost 3 bases and 5 bases respectively, with 19 bases between them. CDR3 length equals 15 residues. Germline V gives CDR1 GTSNPN, CDR2 SVGIG (reference sequence). CDR3 region: CAWSVRSLQGYGYTF. The CDR3 DNA reads TGTGCCTGGAGCGTAAGATCACTTCAAGGGTATGGCTACACCTTC. The variable domain in full, completed from reference TRBV30 and TRBJ1-2, reads SQTIHQWPATLVQPVGSPLSLECTVEGTSNPNLYWYRQAAGRGLQLLFYSVGIGQISSEVPQNLSASRPQDRQFILSSKKLLLSDSGFYLCAWSVRSLQGYGYTFGSGTRLTVV.

The sample holds a few counts of this clone. V usage is TRBV19 and J usage is TRBJ2-1, with TRBD2 matching over 9 bases. The CDR3 has 14 residues. With 2 bases clipped from V and 8 bases from J, the junction kept 4 bases outside the gene matches. Germline lookup yields CDR1 LNHDA and CDR2 SQIVND (reference sequence). CDR3 in DNA: TGTGCCAGTAGTATACTAGCGGGACAATATGAGCAGTTCTTC. Protein product: CASSILAGQYEQFF.

This clone was found a few times. The chain carries TRBV7-3 and TRBJ2-3; D remains unclear. The CDR3 sequence is 16 residues long. V was pared by 5 bases and J by 0 bases, with 15 bases between. CDR1 is SGHTA, CDR2 FQGTGA, per germline. The CDR3 region has the DNA TGTGCCAGCAGCCCAAAAATTGGAACTAGCACAGATACGCAGTATTTT. This codes for CASSPKIGTSTDTQYF. The full variable domain, with the rest looked up from reference TRBV7-3 and TRBJ2-3, is GAGVSQTPSNKVTEKGKYVELRCDPISGHTALYWYRQSLGQGPEFLIYFQGTGAADDSGLPNDRFFAVRPEGSVSTLKIQRTERGDSAVYLCASSPKIGTSTDTQYFGPGTRLTVL.

The V gene is TRBV27, the J gene TRBJ1-3; D ambiguous. This CDR3 region has 14 residues. Germline V gives CDR1 MNHEY, CDR2 SMNVEV (reference sequence). Between the trimmed V and J ends, which lost 5 bases and 0 bases, there was a span of 8 bases. The CDR3: CASSGTSSGNTIYF. The CDR3 nucleotides are TGTGCCAGCAGTGGAACATCCTCTGGAAACACCATATATTTT.

V gene TRBV4-1 combines with J gene TRBJ2-2; 12 nucleotides line up with TRBD2. The CDR3 has 17 amino acids. V was clipped by 3 bases and J by 4 bases; unmatched bases: 6. Germline CDR1 is MGHRA and CDR2 is YSYEKL. The chain's CDR3 is CASSHPTSGRATGELFF. CDR3 sequence (DNA): TGCGCCAGCAGCCATCCGACTAGCGGGAGAGCCACCGGGGAGCTGTTTTTT.

The chain combines TRBV5-4 with TRBJ2-2, with TRBD1 matching 7 bases. The J segment lost 5 bases and the V segment lost 3 bases, leaving 7 bases of the junction unmatched. Looked up from germline, CDR1 is SGHNT and CDR2 is YYREEE (reference sequence). The CDR3 covers 15 residues. In nucleotides, the CDR3 is TGTGCCAGCAGCTCCAGGGGGAGACGTACCGGGGAGCTGTTTTTT. Encoded protein: CASSSRGRRTGELFF.

The rearrangement links TRBV29-1 to TRBJ2-5, with TRBD1 matching over 7 bases. Trimming cost V 5 bases and J 4 bases; bases outside gene matches: 7. Germline V lookup: CDR1 SQVTM, CDR2 ANQGSEA. The CDR3 is 13 residues long. The CDR3 DNA is TGCAGCGTTAGACAGGGACGGGGAGAGACCCAGTACTTC. Its protein is CSVRQGRGETQYF.